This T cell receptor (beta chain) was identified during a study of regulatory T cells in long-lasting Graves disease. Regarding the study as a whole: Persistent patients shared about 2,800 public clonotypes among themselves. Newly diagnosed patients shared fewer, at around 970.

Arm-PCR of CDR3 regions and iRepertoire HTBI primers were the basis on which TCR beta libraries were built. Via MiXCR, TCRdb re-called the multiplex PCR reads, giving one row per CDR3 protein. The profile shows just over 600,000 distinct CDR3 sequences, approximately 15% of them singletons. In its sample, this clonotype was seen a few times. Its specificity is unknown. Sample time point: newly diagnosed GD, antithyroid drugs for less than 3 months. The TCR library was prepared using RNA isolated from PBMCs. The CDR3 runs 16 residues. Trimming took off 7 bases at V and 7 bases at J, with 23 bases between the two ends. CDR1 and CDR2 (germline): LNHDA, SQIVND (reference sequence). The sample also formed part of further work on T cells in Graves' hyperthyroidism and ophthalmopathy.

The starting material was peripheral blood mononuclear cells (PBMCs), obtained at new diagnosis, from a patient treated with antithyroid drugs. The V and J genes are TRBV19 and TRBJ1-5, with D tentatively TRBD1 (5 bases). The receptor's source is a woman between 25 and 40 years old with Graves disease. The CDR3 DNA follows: TGTGCCAGTACTCCCCTTACTTCGACGGGACGGCAGCCCCAGCATTTT. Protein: CASTPLTSTGRQPQHF.